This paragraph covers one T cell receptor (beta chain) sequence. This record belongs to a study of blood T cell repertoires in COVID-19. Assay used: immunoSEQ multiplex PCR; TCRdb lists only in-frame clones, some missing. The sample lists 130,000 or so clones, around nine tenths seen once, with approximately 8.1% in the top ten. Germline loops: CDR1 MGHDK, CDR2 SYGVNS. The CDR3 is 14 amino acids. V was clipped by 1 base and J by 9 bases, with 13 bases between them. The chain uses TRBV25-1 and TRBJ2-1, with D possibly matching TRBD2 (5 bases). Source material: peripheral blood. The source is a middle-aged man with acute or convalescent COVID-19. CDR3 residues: CASSEFLAGGEQFF. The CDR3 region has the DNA TGTGCCAGCAGTGAATTTTTGGCCGGAGGTGAGCAGTTCTTC.